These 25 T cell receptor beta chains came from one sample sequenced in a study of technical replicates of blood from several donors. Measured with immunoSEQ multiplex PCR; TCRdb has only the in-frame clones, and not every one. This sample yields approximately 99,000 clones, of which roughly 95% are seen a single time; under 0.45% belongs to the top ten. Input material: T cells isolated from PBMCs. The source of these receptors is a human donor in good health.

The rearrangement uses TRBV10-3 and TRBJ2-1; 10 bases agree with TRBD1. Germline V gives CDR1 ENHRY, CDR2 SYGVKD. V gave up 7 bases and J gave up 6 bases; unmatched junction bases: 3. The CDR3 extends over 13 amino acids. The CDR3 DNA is TGTGCCATCACCCGGGACAGGGGCAATGAGCAGTTCTTC. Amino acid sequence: CAITRDRGNEQFF.

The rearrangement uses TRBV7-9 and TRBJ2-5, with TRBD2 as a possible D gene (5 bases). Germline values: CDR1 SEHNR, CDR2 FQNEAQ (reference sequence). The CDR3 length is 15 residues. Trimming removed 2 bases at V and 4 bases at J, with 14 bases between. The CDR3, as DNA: TGTGCCAGCAGCTTATTGGGAGTTAGTTTAGAGACCCAGTACTTC. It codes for CASSLLGVSLETQYF.

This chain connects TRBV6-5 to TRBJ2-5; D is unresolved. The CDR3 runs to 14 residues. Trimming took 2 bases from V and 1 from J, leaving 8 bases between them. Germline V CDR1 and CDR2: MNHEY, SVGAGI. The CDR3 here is CASSYRSGQETQYF. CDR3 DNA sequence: TGTGCCAGCAGTTACAGATCGGGCCAAGAGACCCAGTACTTC.

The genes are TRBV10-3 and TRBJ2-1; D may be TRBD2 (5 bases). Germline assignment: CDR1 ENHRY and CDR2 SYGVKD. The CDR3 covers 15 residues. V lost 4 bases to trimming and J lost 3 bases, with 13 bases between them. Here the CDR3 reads CAISGELGIYNEQFF. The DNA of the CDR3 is TGTGCCATCAGTGGTGAGCTCGGGATCTACAATGAGCAGTTCTTC.

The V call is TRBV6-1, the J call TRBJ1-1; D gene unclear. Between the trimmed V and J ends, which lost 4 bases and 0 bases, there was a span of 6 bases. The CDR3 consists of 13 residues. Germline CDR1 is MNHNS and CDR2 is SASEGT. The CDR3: CASSGSVNTEAFF. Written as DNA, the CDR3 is TGTGCCAGCAGTGGCTCAGTGAACACTGAAGCTTTCTTT.

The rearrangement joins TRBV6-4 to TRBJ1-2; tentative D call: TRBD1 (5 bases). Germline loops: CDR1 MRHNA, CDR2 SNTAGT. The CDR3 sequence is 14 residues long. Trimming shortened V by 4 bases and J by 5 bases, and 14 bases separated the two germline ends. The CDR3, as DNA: TGTGCCAGCAGTGTGGAGGGGCAGGGTTATGGCTACACCTTC. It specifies CASSVEGQGYGYTF.

CDR3: CASSSRGTGELFF. CDR3 sequence (DNA): TGTGCCAGCAGCTCCAGGGGCACCGGGGAGCTGTTTTTT. This chain uses TRBV2 with TRBJ2-2, with a possible D match to TRBD1 (6 bases). Germline CDR1 and CDR2: SNHLY and FYNNEI. V lost 6 bases, J lost 4 bases, and 9 bases lay in between. The CDR3 is 13 amino acids.

CDR3 amino acids: CASKGVASGNNEQFF. The CDR3 DNA sequence: TGTGCCAGTAAGGGGGTGGCTAGCGGTAACAATGAGCAGTTCTTC. V and J are TRBV19 and TRBJ2-1; TRBD2 might be the D (7 bases). CDR1 LNHDA and CDR2 SQIVND come from the germline V gene (reference sequence). The CDR3 length is 15 residues. V was cut by 7 bases and J by 5 bases, with 18 bases left in between.

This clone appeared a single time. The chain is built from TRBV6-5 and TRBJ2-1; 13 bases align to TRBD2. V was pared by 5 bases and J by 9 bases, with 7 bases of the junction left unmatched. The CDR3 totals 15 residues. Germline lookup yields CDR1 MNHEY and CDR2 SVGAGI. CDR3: CASSQLAGGNSEQFF. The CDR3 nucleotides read TGTGCCAGCAGTCAACTAGCGGGAGGGAATAGTGAGCAGTTCTTC.

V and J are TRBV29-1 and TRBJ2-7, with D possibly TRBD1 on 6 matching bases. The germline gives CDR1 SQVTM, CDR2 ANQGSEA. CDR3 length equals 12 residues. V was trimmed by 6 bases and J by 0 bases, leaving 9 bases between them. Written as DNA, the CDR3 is TGCAGCGTCGTCAGGGGCTCCTACGAGCAGTACTTC. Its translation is CSVVRGSYEQYF.

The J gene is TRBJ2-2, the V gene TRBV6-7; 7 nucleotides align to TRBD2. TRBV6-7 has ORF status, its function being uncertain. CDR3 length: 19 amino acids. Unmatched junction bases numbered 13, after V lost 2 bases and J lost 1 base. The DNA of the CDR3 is TGTGCCAGCAGTTACCCCCACCGGGACTACCCTATGAACACCGGGGAGCTGTTTTTT. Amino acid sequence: CASSYPHRDYPMNTGELFF.

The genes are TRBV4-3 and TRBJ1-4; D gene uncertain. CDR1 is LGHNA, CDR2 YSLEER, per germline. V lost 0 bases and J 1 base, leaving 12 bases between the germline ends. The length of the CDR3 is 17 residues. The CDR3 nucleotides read TGCGCCAGCAGCCAAGAACCCAGACGGAGAACTAATGAAAAACTGTTTTTT. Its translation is CASSQEPRRRTNEKLFF.

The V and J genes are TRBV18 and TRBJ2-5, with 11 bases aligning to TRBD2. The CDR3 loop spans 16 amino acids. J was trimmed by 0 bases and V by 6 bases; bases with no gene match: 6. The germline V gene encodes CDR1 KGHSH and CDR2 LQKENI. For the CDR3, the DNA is TGTGCCAGCTCCGTGTTAGCGGGAGGGCACCAAGAGACCCAGTACTTC. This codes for CASSVLAGGHQETQYF.

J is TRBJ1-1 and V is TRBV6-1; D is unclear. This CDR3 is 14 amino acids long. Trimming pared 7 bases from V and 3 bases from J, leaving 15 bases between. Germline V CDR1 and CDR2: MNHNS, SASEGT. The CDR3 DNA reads TGTGCCAGCACCGAGCGACTGGAGTACACTGAAGCTTTCTTT. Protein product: CASTERLEYTEAFF.

CDR3 amino acids: CASSLDTGVSQPQHF. Written as DNA, the CDR3 is TGTGCCAGCAGCTTAGATACGGGAGTGAGTCAGCCCCAGCATTTT. The V and J genes are TRBV7-2 and TRBJ1-5; D is unclear. Germline CDR1 and CDR2: SGHTA and FQGNSA. Between the trimmed V and J ends, which lost 1 base and 6 bases, there was a span of 13 bases. The CDR3 contains 15 residues.

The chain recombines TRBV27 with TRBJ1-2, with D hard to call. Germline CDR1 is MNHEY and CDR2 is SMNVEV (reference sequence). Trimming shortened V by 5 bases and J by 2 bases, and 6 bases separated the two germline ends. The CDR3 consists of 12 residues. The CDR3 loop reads CASSRYNYGYTF. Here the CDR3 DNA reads TGTGCCAGCAGTCGCTACAACTATGGCTACACCTTC.

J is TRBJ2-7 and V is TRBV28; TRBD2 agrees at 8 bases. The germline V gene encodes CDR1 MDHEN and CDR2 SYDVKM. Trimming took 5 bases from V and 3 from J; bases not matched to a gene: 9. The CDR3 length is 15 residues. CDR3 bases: TGTGCCAGCAGTCCGACCTTAGCGGGAAGCTACGAGCAGTACTTC. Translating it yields CASSPTLAGSYEQYF.

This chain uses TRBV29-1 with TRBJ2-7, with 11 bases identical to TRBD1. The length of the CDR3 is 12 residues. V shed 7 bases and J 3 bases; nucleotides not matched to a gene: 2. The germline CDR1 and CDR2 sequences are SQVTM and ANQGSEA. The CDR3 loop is CSGGTGGYEQYF. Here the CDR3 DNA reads TGCAGCGGCGGGACAGGGGGCTACGAGCAGTACTTC.

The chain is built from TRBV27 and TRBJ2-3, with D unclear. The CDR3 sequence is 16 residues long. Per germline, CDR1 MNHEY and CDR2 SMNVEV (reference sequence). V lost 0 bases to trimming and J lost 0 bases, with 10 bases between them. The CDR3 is CASSLSAVPSTDTQYF. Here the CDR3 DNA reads TGTGCCAGCAGTTTATCTGCGGTCCCTAGCACAGATACGCAGTATTTT.

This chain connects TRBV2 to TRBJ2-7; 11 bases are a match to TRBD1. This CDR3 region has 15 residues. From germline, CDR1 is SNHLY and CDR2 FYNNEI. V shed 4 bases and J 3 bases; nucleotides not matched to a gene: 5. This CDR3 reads CASSGRDRGDYEQYF. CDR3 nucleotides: TGTGCCAGCAGTGGCCGGGACAGGGGGGACTACGAGCAGTACTTC. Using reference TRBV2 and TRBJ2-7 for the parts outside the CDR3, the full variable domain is EPEVTQTPSHQVTQMGQEVILRCVPISNHLYFYWYRQILGQKVEFLVSFYNNEISEKSEIFDDQFSVERPDGSNFTLKIRSTKLEDSAMYFCASSGRDRGDYEQYFGPGTRLTVT.

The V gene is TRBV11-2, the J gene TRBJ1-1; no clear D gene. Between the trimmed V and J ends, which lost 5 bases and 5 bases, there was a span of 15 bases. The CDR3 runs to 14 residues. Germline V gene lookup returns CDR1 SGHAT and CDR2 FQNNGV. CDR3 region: CASSQRPRETEAFF. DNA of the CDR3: TGTGCCAGCAGCCAGCGGCCGCGGGAAACTGAAGCTTTCTTT.

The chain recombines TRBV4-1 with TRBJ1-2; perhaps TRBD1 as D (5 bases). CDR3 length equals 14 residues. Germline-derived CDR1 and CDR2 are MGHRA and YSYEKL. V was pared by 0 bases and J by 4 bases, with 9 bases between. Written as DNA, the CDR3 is TGCGCCAGCAGCCAAGACAGGGATCGCTATGGCTACACCTTC. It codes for CASSQDRDRYGYTF.

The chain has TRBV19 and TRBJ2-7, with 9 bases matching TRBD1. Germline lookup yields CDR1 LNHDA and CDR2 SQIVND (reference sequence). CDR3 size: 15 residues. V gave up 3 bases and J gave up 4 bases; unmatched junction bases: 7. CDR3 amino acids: CASSIRTGVGYEQYF. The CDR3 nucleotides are TGTGCCAGTAGTATCCGGACAGGGGTTGGGTACGAGCAGTACTTC.

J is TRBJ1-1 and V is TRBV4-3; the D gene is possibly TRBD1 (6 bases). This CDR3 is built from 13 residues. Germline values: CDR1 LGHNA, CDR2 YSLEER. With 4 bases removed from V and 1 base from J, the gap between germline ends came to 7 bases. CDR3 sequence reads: CASSLDRNTEAFF. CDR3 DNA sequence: TGCGCCAGCAGCCTGGACAGGAACACTGAAGCTTTCTTT.

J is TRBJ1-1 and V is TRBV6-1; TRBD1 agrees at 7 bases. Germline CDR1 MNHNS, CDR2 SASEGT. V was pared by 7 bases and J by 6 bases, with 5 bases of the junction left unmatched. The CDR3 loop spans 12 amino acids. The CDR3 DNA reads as TGTGCCAGCAACGACAGGGACCCTGAAGCTTTCTTT. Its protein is CASNDRDPEAFF.